This TCR beta chain was sequenced during a study of T cells in localized non-small cell lung cancer. General observations from the study: Uninvolved adjacent lung showed the highest T cell clonality, exceeding tumor. Longer overall survival was seen with higher T cell density measured in blood. Because researchers sequenced only one region of the tumor, heterogeneity is still possible. Adjacent lung was found to contain a median approximately 60 of the top 100 tumor clones.

Trimming cost V 0 bases and J 1 base, with 11 bases left between them. The CDR3 spans 15 residues. Germline loops: CDR1 GTSNPN, CDR2 SVGIG (reference sequence). Points on this clone: Its antigen is unidentified.

The assay was immunoSEQ multiplex PCR, and TCRdb's table has in-frame clones only and misses some. The sample includes roughly 72,000 clones, 80% of them seen just once. The chain recombines TRBV30 with TRBJ2-3, with a tentative D call TRBD1 (5 bases). This TCR derives from a female donor older than 55 with stage I lung adenocarcinoma. Sequences were derived from peripheral blood, sampled before any cancer treatment. CDR3 sequence reads: CAWSVAQVGTDTQYF. The CDR3 DNA follows: TGTGCCTGGAGTGTAGCACAGGTTGGCACAGATACGCAGTATTTT.